These T cell receptor beta chains were read from a single sample in a study of blood T cell repertoires in COVID-19. TCRdb's table, derived via immunoSEQ multiplex PCR, lists solely in-frame clones and lacks some. The sample consists of approximately 180,000 clones, more than 75% of them appearing once. Sequencing was done on a sample of PBMCs or T cells enriched from blood (not recorded which). Every receptor here comes from a woman aged 45 to 65 with acute COVID-19. Each CDR3 is given with its conserved first and last residue. The D gene is left open where the match is weak. Expanded clones are given a class, and other clones once, few, many or no size at all.

V gene	D gene	J gene	clone size	CDR3 protein	CDR3 DNA
TRBV7-2	TRBD2	TRBJ2-1	NA	CASSSPSFSGDYNEQFF	TGTGCCAGCAGCTCCCCCTCGTTTAGCGGGGACTACAATGAGCAGTTCTTC
TRBV7-9	TRBD1	TRBJ2-1	NA	CASSPNSAGGLRNEQFF	TGTGCCAGCAGCCCAAATTCGGCAGGGGGCCTTAGAAATGAGCAGTTCTTC
TRBV3-1/TRBV3-2	NA	TRBJ1-6	few	CASSHRDTRSPLHF	TGTGCCAGCAGCCACCGGGACACGAGATCACCCCTCCACTTT
TRBV6-6	NA	TRBJ1-3	NA	CASSYSGGLSGNTIYF	TGTGCCAGCAGTTACTCGGGGGGGCTCTCTGGAAACACCATATATTTT
TRBV27	TRBD2	TRBJ2-3	NA	CASSLWSSGGGTDTQYF	TGTGCCAGCAGTTTATGGTCTAGCGGGGGGGGCACAGATACGCAGTATTTT
TRBV14	NA	TRBJ1-1	NA	CASSQSRGEGTEAFF	TGTGCCAGCAGCCAATCCAGGGGAGAAGGCACTGAAGCTTTCTTT
TRBV7-9	TRBD1	TRBJ1-1	few	CASGLTGDTEAFF	TGTGCCAGCGGACTGACAGGGGACACTGAAGCTTTCTTT
TRBV6-1	NA	TRBJ2-5	once	CASSEGGRQGQYF	TGTGCCAGCAGTGAAGGAGGCAGGCAGGGCCAGTACTTC
TRBV27	TRBD1	TRBJ1-3	NA	CASSPQGALSGNTIYF	TGTGCCAGCTCCCCCCAGGGGGCTCTCTCTGGAAACACCATATATTTT
TRBV2	TRBD1	TRBJ1-5	NA	CASRTAGTGAQPQHF	TGTGCCAGCAGGACTGCCGGGACAGGGGCCCAGCCCCAGCATTTT
TRBV6-5	TRBD1	TRBJ1-6	NA	CASSTGTANSPLHF	TGTGCCAGCAGCACCGGGACAGCAAATTCACCCCTCCACTTT
TRBV24-1	NA	TRBJ2-3	NA	CATSEKGKSTDTQYF	TGTGCCACCAGTGAAAAGGGGAAAAGCACAGATACGCAGTATTTT